The 19 T cell receptor beta chains listed next were all sequenced from one sample in a study of tumor-infiltrating lymphocytes in primary liver carcinoma. It was unsorted whole blood that yielded blood RNA, and germline DNA was also extracted. Making TCR beta cDNA involved around 500 ng total RNA and a constant-region primer. Three nested multiplex PCR rounds of slightly modified ARM-PCR generated TCR beta libraries. PCR rounds one and two used TRBV1-TRBV30 forward primers with a C-beta reverse primer for 10 cycles each. TCRdb re-derived calls from the multiplex PCR reads in MiXCR, one entry per CDR3 protein. Altogether about 210,000 distinct CDR3 sequences are present, approximately 64% being singletons, with the ten largest covering roughly 7%. Sequenced sample: peripheral blood. The receptor source for this set is a woman aged 55-70 years with primary liver carcinoma and hepatitis B virus infection.

As concerns this clonotype: A much larger clone lies a single base off, so this may be a read error. This sequence joins TRBV6-5 and TRBJ2-1, with 13 nucleotides matching TRBD2. Germline V lookup: CDR1 MNHEY, CDR2 SVGAGI. This CDR3 contains 15 residues. This chain's CDR3 is CASKGLAGAYDEQFF. CDR3 coding DNA: TGTGCCAGCAAAGGACTAGCGGGAGCCTACGATGAGCAGTTCTTC.

A few counts support this clonotype. This sequence joins TRBV5-4 and TRBJ2-5; D may be TRBD1 (5 bases). The CDR3 is 13 amino acids. Germline CDR1 and CDR2: SGHNT and YYREEE (reference sequence). Trimming removed 4 bases at V and 0 bases at J, with 7 bases between. CDR3 nucleotide sequence: TGTGCCAGCAGCGACAGAAACCAAGAGACCCAGTACTTC. Translated, it gives CASSDRNQETQYF.

A word on this clonotype: A much bigger clone sits one base away, suggesting this may be a read error. The rearrangement links TRBV4-2 to TRBJ2-3; weak D call: TRBD2 (5 bases). Germline V gene data show CDR1 as LGHNA and CDR2 as YNFKEQ. The CDR3 totals 16 residues. The CDR3 region is CGSSQEVRLARDTQYF. CDR3 nucleotides: TGTGGCAGCAGCCAAGAAGTACGCCTAGCTAGAGATACGCAGTATTTT.

This clonotype has ten or more counts. The CDR3 region is CASSLRNRRVHEQYF. The CDR3 nucleotides read TGTGCCAGCAGCCTGAGGAACCGTAGGGTCCACGAGCAGTACTTC. The chain joins TRBV11-1 to TRBJ2-7; D is unresolved. Trimming removed 5 bases at V and 5 bases at J, with 19 bases between. The CDR3 covers 15 residues. Germline V lookup: CDR1 SGHAT, CDR2 FQDESV (reference sequence).

For this clonotype: A much larger clone lies a single base off, so this may be a read error. This chain links TRBV6-5 with TRBJ2-6, with 10 bases identical to TRBD1. This CDR3 contains 17 residues. Per germline, CDR1 MNHEY and CDR2 SVGAGI. In DNA, the CDR3 is TGTGCCAGCAGTGCGACAGGGGGCAACTCTGGGGCCAACATCCTGACTTTC. It codes for CASSATGGNSGANILTF.

This clonotype has a count of ten or more. V and J are TRBV29-1 and TRBJ2-7, with D maybe TRBD1 (6 bases). With 7 bases removed from V and 3 bases from J, the gap between germline ends came to 16 bases. The length of the CDR3 is 13 residues. CDR1 is SQVTM, CDR2 ANQGSEA, per germline. CDR3 coding DNA: TGCAGCGCCACAGGGTTAGGAGGCTACGAGCAGTACTTC. This sequence encodes CSATGLGGYEQYF.

This clonotype rates as medium-sized. This rearrangement joins TRBV11-2 to TRBJ2-7; 11 nucleotides line up with TRBD1. This CDR3 contains 14 residues. The trim removed 3 bases at V and 6 bases at J, leaving 4 bases unmatched. Per germline, CDR1 SGHAT and CDR2 FQNNGV. CDR3 DNA sequence: TGTGCCAGCAGCTTTACGGACAGGGGGCTCGAGCAGTACTTC. Translation gives CASSFTDRGLEQYF.

The genes are TRBV10-1 and TRBJ2-7; a possible D gene is TRBD1 (6 bases). CDR1 is WNHNN, CDR2 SYGVQD, per germline (reference sequence). With 6 bases removed from V and 6 bases from J, the gap between germline ends came to 24 bases. This CDR3 contains 16 residues. CDR3 residues: CASSLPSGDHRPEQYF. The CDR3 DNA sequence: TGCGCCAGCAGCCTCCCATCAGGGGACCACCGACCCGAGCAGTACTTC.

The chain carries TRBV11-1 and TRBJ2-3, with 7 bases identical to TRBD1. Germline V gives CDR1 SGHAT, CDR2 FQDESV (reference sequence). Unmatched junction bases numbered 17, after V lost 10 bases and J lost 7 bases. The CDR3 has 15 amino acids. The CDR3 DNA is TGTGCCAACAGGACCGACAGGGAGCCACGATATACGCAGTATTTT. Translated: CANRTDREPRYTQYF.

This clonotype was detected ten times or more. The V and J genes are TRBV14 and TRBJ1-2; possible D gene TRBD1, 5 bases. The germline CDR1 and CDR2 sequences are SGHDN and FVKESK. Trimming stripped 4 bases from V and 5 bases from J, with 11 bases between. The CDR3 runs 13 residues. CDR3 residues: CASSPGASYGYTF. The CDR3 DNA follows: TGTGCCAGCAGCCCCGGGGCGTCTTATGGCTACACCTTC.

This clonotype turned up a few times. This rearrangement joins TRBV30 to TRBJ1-5, with D tentatively TRBD1 (5 bases). Germline V gene lookup returns CDR1 GTSNPN and CDR2 SVGIG (reference sequence). The CDR3 totals 13 residues. Trimming took off 0 bases at V and 4 bases at J, with 7 bases between the two ends. CDR3 nucleotides: TGTGCCTGGAGTGTAGGGACTAATCAGCCCCAGCATTTT. Its protein product is CAWSVGTNQPQHF.

This clonotype appeared many times. The genes are TRBV29-1 and TRBJ1-5, with D hard to call. V lost 5 bases and J lost 2, with 10 bases in between. The germline V gene encodes CDR1 SQVTM and CDR2 ANQGSEA. The CDR3 sequence is 13 residues long. CDR3 nucleotide sequence: TGCAGCGTTCAAGGGTACGGCAATCAGCCCCAGCATTTT. Translation: CSVQGYGNQPQHF.

The chain uses TRBV4-1 and TRBJ2-3, with 9 positions matching TRBD2. V dropped 2 bases and J dropped 4; count of bases not matched to a gene: 4. Germline V gene lookup returns CDR1 MGHRA and CDR2 YSYEKL. The CDR3 has 15 amino acids. DNA of the CDR3: TGCGCCAGCAGCCAAATAGCGGGAGTACCAGATACGCAGTATTTT. It specifies CASSQIAGVPDTQYF.

This clonotype was recorded at least ten times. V and J are TRBV11-1 and TRBJ2-2; 8 bases agree with TRBD2. Unmatched junction bases numbered 3, after V lost 2 bases and J lost 4 bases. CDR1 is SGHAT, CDR2 FQDESV, per germline (reference sequence). The CDR3 spans 15 residues. The CDR3 DNA follows: TGTGCCAGCAGCTTACGTCTAGCGGGCACCGGGGAGCTGTTTTTT. Translating gives CASSLRLAGTGELFF.

This clonotype has a handful of counts. The chain is built from TRBV15 and TRBJ1-2; D possibly corresponds to TRBD1 (6 bases). The CDR3 totals 14 residues. Trimming took off 7 bases at V and 3 bases at J, with 15 bases between the two ends. CDR1 and CDR2 (germline): LNHNV, YYDKDF (reference sequence). In DNA form, the CDR3 reads TGTGCCACCACCCACCAGGGGTCGGACTATGGCTACACCTTC. Encoded protein: CATTHQGSDYGYTF.

About this clonotype itself: A much larger clone sits a single nucleotide away, making a read error possible. In this CDR3 the conserved last residue, phenylalanine or tryptophan, is missing, so a read error is likely. The V and J genes are TRBV6-1 and TRBJ1-1; no reliable D call. Germline CDR1 reads MNHNS; CDR2 reads SASEGT. V lost 8 bases and J 1 base, leaving 5 bases between the germline ends. This CDR3 is built from 11 residues. The CDR3 protein is CASVRNTEAFS. CDR3 nucleotides: TGTGCCAGCGTAAGGAACACTGAAGCTTTCTCT.

On this clonotype: Germline is not matched at one junction end, which may reflect a read error. V usage is TRBV29-1 and J usage is TRBJ1-4; 9 bases map to TRBD1. Germline V gene sequence: CDR1 SQVTM, CDR2 ANQGSEA. The CDR3 extends over 14 amino acids. CDR3 region: CSVGTGGTNVKPFF. CDR3 nucleotide sequence: TGCAGCGTAGGAACAGGGGGCACTAATGTGAAACCGTTTTTT.

This clonotype came up many times. This chain links TRBV29-1 with TRBJ2-4, with D possibly being TRBD2 (6 bases). V shed 6 bases and J shed 3 bases, with 15 bases lying between them. Looked up from germline, CDR1 is SQVTM and CDR2 is ANQGSEA. The CDR3 has 14 residues. The CDR3 spells CSVGSGAGKNIQYF. Here the CDR3 DNA reads TGCAGCGTCGGGAGTGGCGCGGGCAAAAACATTCAGTACTTC. Full variable domain (remainder filled in from reference TRBV29-1 and TRBJ2-4): SAVISQKPSRDICQRGTSLTIQCQVDSQVTMMFWYRQQPGQSLTLIATANQGSEATYESGFVIDKFPISRPNLTFSTLTVSNMSPEDSSIYLCSVGSGAGKNIQYFGAGTRLSVL.

With respect to this clonotype: The limits of the CDR3 on the DNA are not certain, so only TCRdb's listed CDR3 is given. The J gene is TRBJ1-2, the V gene TRBV6-5; TRBD1 is taken as the D call from the table, unchecked against the DNA. The CDR3 spans 14 amino acids, including both terminal residues. CDR1 MNHEY and CDR2 SVGAGI come from the germline V gene. The CDR3 sequence: CASSVTRADYGCTF.